This entry features one T cell receptor beta chain sequence. The data were taken from a study of cytomegalovirus exposure and HLA in healthy donors. Germline assignment: CDR1 SGDLS and CDR2 YYNGEE. The CDR3 has 14 amino acids. Trimming left V 4 bases short and J 1 base short, with 11 bases between. It was with 60 Vbeta and 13 Jbeta primers that the PCR ran. The protocol was immunoSEQ multiplex PCR, while the TCRdb copy is restricted to in-frame clones and leaves out a portion. The table records about 170,000 clones, around 81% of them present only once. The chain employs TRBV9 and TRBJ2-5; D is ambiguous. This clonotype was sampled from a woman in her 30s in good health and CMV-seropositive. The sample comprised PBMCs. Here the CDR3 DNA reads TGTGCCAGCAGCCAAGAGGCTAGCCAAGAGACCCAGTACTTC. Its translation: CASSQEASQETQYF.